The 11 T cell receptor beta chains below all came from one sample that was sequenced in a study of T cell clones after liver transplantation. This table comes from immunoSEQ multiplex PCR, and its TCRdb copy is limited to in-frame clones, with some not included. The data hold about 80,000 clones, with 65% to 85% observed a single time. Sequences were derived from CD4+ T cells from blood, sampled almost 47 months after liver transplant. Source of these receptors: a human patient who received a liver transplant. Certain T cells may be donor cells from the graft.

This clone was seen just once. The V call is TRBV29-1, the J call TRBJ1-2; D remains unclear. Germline V CDR1 and CDR2: SQVTM, ANQGSEA. The V gene lost 3 bases and the J gene lost 0 bases, with 8 bases spanning the gap. The CDR3 length is 13 residues. The CDR3 sequence: CSVEASSNYGYTF. The DNA for the CDR3 is TGCAGCGTTGAGGCCAGTTCTAACTATGGCTACACCTTC.

The chain couples TRBV10-1 to TRBJ2-5; D perhaps matches TRBD1 (7 bases). Germline lookup yields CDR1 WNHNN and CDR2 SYGVQD (reference sequence). The V gene lost 5 bases and the J gene lost 4 bases, with 17 bases spanning the gap. CDR3 length: 15 residues. CDR3 sequence (DNA): TGCGCCAGCAGTCAGGGGGGTATCGCGGGAGAGACCCAGTACTTC. Its protein is CASSQGGIAGETQYF.

This clone was recorded a few times. The gene calls are TRBV15 and TRBJ1-2; a weak D match, TRBD1 (6 bases). Deletions cut 0 bases from V and 8 bases from J, with 13 bases between. Germline assignment: CDR1 LNHNV and CDR2 YYDKDF (reference sequence). The CDR3 contains 14 residues. In DNA form, the CDR3 reads TGTGCCACCAGCAGAGAACCGGGGGCTCGGGGCTACACCTTC. Translating gives CATSREPGARGYTF.

This chain connects TRBV9 to TRBJ2-5; possible D gene TRBD2, 6 bases. This CDR3 has 14 residues. Trimming cost V 3 bases and J 3 bases, with 12 bases left between them. CDR1 and CDR2 (germline): SGDLS, YYNGEE. As DNA, the CDR3 is TGTGCCAGCAGCGGCGGGGCAACAAAAGAGACCCAGTACTTC. It translates to CASSGGATKETQYF. The whole variable domain, filled in from reference TRBV9 and TRBJ2-5, reads DSGVTQTPKHLITATGQRVTLRCSPRSGDLSVYWYQQSLDQGLQFLIQYYNGEERAKGNILERFSAQQFPDLHSELNLSSLELGDSALYFCASSGGATKETQYFGPGTRLLVL.

The chain recombines TRBV28 with TRBJ2-4; perhaps TRBD1 as D (5 bases). Germline V gives CDR1 MDHEN, CDR2 SYDVKM. The ends were cut back, 6 bases at V and 7 bases at J, with 19 bases in the middle. The CDR3 consists of 15 residues. The CDR3 region is CASSGPGSARNIQYF. DNA of the CDR3: TGTGCCAGCAGCGGGCCAGGGTCGGCTCGGAACATTCAGTACTTC. The whole variable domain, filled in from reference TRBV28 and TRBJ2-4, reads DVKVTQSSRYLVKRTGEKVFLECVQDMDHENMFWYRQDPGLGLRLIYFSYDVKMKEKGDIPEGYSVSREKKERFSLILESASTNQTSMYLCASSGPGSARNIQYFGAGTRLSVL.

The chain has TRBV18 and TRBJ2-7, with 13 bases identical to TRBD2. V lost 3 bases and J lost 5; bases outside the gene matches: 7. The CDR3 spans 16 residues. Germline CDR1 is KGHSH and CDR2 is LQKENI. CDR3 DNA: TGTGCCAGCTCACCTCGACTAGCGGGAGGCCGGGACGAGCAGTACTTC. Amino acids: CASSPRLAGGRDEQYF.

The chain employs TRBV7-2 and TRBJ2-3; 8 bases map to TRBD1. Per the germline V gene, CDR1 is SGHTA and CDR2 is FQGNSA. The ends lost 4 bases at V and 0 bases at J; junction bases unmatched: 15. The CDR3 runs to 19 residues. For the CDR3, the DNA is TGTGCCAGCAGCTCCCCCCCAGGGGGCGGGCACTCTAGCACAGATACGCAGTATTTT. Translation gives CASSSPPGGGHSSTDTQYF.

This clone was picked up a small number of times. J is TRBJ2-1 and V is TRBV11-3, with no clear D. The CDR3 length is 15 residues. Between the trimmed V and J ends, which lost 4 bases and 0 bases, there was a span of 10 bases. Germline CDR1 is SGHNT and CDR2 is YENEEA. CDR3 residues: CASSSYPSSYNEQFF. The CDR3 DNA reads as TGTGCCAGCAGCTCGTATCCGAGCTCCTACAATGAGCAGTTCTTC.

The chain couples TRBV7-9 to TRBJ2-7; TRBD1 is a possible D gene (5 bases). The V gene lost 0 bases and the J gene lost 3 bases, with 9 bases spanning the gap. The CDR3 sequence is 14 residues long. Germline CDR1 and CDR2: SEHNR and FQNEAQ (reference sequence). CDR3 coding DNA: TGTGCCAGCAGCTTAGCGGGCAGGGACTACGAGCAGTACTTC. Amino acids: CASSLAGRDYEQYF.

This sequence joins TRBV30 and TRBJ2-4; D perhaps matches TRBD2 (6 bases). Germline CDR1 is GTSNPN and CDR2 is SVGIG (reference sequence). With 1 base removed from V and 8 bases from J, the gap between germline ends came to 12 bases. CDR3 length: 13 residues. The CDR3 DNA follows: TGTGCCTGGAGTGGGGCCCGGAGGGACATTCAGTACTTC. Translating gives CAWSGARRDIQYF.

The V call is TRBV28, the J call TRBJ1-1, with TRBD1 matching 9 bases. From germline, CDR1 is MDHEN and CDR2 SYDVKM. The CDR3 is 15 amino acids. The junction had 5 bases not matched to a gene; V was cut back by 5 bases and J by 1 base. The CDR3 nucleotides are TGTGCCAGCAGTCCACCGGGACAGGGGAACACTGAAGCTTTCTTT. Its protein is CASSPPGQGNTEAFF.